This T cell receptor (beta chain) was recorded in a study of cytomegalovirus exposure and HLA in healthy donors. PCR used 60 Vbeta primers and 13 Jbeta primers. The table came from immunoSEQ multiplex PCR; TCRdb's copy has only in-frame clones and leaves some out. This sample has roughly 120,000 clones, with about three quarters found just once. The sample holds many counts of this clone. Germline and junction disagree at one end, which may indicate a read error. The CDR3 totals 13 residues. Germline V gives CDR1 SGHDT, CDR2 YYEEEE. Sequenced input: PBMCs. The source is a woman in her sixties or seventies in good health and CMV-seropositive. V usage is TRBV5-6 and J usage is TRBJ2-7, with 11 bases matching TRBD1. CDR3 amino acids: CASRDGQGARGDF. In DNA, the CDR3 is TGTGCCAGCAGGGACGGACAGGGGGCGCGAGGGGACTTC.